This T cell receptor (beta chain) was obtained from a study of cytomegalovirus exposure and HLA in healthy donors (TCRdb year 2017). Study-level background: According to an earlier analysis of around 600 of the donors, about 170 million T cells yielded roughly 110 million unique TCR beta sequences and 276 Gb of sequence data. An early release covering 500 to 750 HLA-typed donors comprised 250 to 350 gigabases of sequencing data and about 90 million unique TCR sequences. Among the roughly 390 genotyped donors, about 85% belonged to the genetic ancestry cluster associated with self-reported Caucasian donors. The study was designed to test whether signatures of past pathogen exposure could be identified by cataloging public T cell receptors. Using immunosequencing, the study profiled T cell repertoires from roughly 650 subjects and related those repertoires to cytomegalovirus serostatus. Along with the roughly 670-subject first cohort, a separate validation cohort of around 110 different subjects was used. High-throughput TCR immunosequencing, statistical association of individual TCRs with disease status, and machine learning were combined to predict cytomegalovirus infection status. To study patterns of TCR occurrence, a later analysis re-analyzed previously published TCR beta repertoires from around 660 donors and added high-resolution HLA genotyping. Rather than drawing on any new phenotypic data, the later analysis identified candidate immune exposures from TCR beta sequences and the way those sequences occurred across donors. An earlier analysis of some 500 of the donors applied high-throughput TCR beta sequencing to assess whether each TCR beta V gene segment acted as functional or pseudogenic. Alongside the repertoire data, information on donor age, sex, ethnicity and CMV serostatus was compiled. In a later genetic analysis, genome-wide SNP genotypes for about 60% of the 666 donors were used, and that subset was treated as a discovery cohort. Every repertoire in the discovery cohort had been generated on one and the same sequencing platform. Class I and class II HLA loci were covered by the typing at four-digit resolution. The number of typed donors differed by locus: about 620-640 for A, B, C, DRB1 and DQB1; some 540 for DQA1; some 590 for DPA1; and some 430 for DPB1. Roughly five DR-DQ haplotypes were handled as single units for association and clustering because linkage in the cohort was strong. Among roughly 370 genotyped donors of the cohort, an average of roughly 240,000 unique TCR beta nucleotide sequences were sequenced per donor, about a sixth of them non-productive.

The method behind the library was the immunoSEQ multiplex PCR assay. A mixture of 60 forward primers for TCR Vbeta segments and 13 reverse primers for TCR Jbeta segments was used in the multiplex PCR. A multiplex PCR assay on genomic DNA amplified the CDR3 region of rearranged TCR beta genes. On the Illumina HiSeq System, the amplified TCR beta libraries were sequenced as 87-base-pair reads. Turning to the authors' computational methods: In a later analysis, some 80 million unique TCR beta chains were counted across the approximately 670 repertoires, and roughly 10 million of these chains were shared by at least two donors. Raw reads were error-corrected and collapsed into unique sequences by a nearest-neighbor algorithm in which closely related sequences were merged to remove PCR and sequencing errors. V, D and J gene segments were assigned by aligning CDR3 sequences to IMGT reference sequences. Each retained sequence needed at least a six-nucleotide match to both a V gene segment and a J gene segment. Rearrangements were classified as productive when the CDR3 lacked stop codons and remained in frame with V and J, and all other rearrangements were classified as non-productive. Following IMGT convention, CDR3 was defined as the stretch from the second conserved V-encoded cysteine to the conserved J-encoded phenylalanine. Sequences without an unambiguous match to a single V gene segment were excluded from the earlier analysis of 500 to 700 of the donors. In an earlier analysis of 587 of the donors, V segments were called functional above 56.7% productive rearrangements and were called segregating when the between-donor standard deviation exceeded 5%. A statistical classification framework was developed to diagnose cytomegalovirus status using the catalog of TCR beta chain sequences. V and J gene assignment, in a later analysis, came from comparing TCR nucleotide sequences with IMGT/GENE-DB human TR gene sequences. In a later analysis, CDR3 sequences and most-parsimonious VDJ recombination scenarios were assigned using the TCRdist pipeline. In a later analysis, each TCR beta chain was defined by its CDR3 amino acid sequence together with its V-gene family, and reads lacking a unique V-gene family were excluded. A later analysis removed 500 to 600 highly shared, low-generation-probability nucleotide sequences to deal with suspected cross-contamination and a sequencing artifact. A later analysis calculated a clonal expansion index for each public chain from normalized within-repertoire ranks of inferred template counts. In a later analysis, generation probabilities were computed using a VDJ recombination model fitted to out-of-frame rearrangements, and the results were checked against IGoR. In a later analysis, TCR-TCR, TCR-HLA and TCR-CMV co-occurrence was scored with hypergeometric tests, and a repertoire-size bias correction was applied to TCR pairs. A later analysis estimated false discovery rates by permuting HLA or CMV assignments 20 times. In a later analysis, co-occurring TCRs were grouped using DBSCAN, with TCRdist sequence similarity added in when clustering inside HLA-allele-positive subsets. Repertoires with fewer than 30,000 or more than 120,000 public chains, plus five repertoires with anomalous nucleotide sharing, were excluded from co-occurrence clustering. TCRdb obtained this table from immuneACCESS and retained in-frame rearrangements with V and J assigned. These tables miss some clones; where compared with another copy, unresolved V genes account for less than half of the shortfall, and the remainder is unexplained. V, J and clone size are those of that table, while D and trimming were read from the DNA. For this sample the table gives about 160,000 clones, of which approximately 84% were detected only once. Jointly, the top ten make up roughly 2.2% of the sample.

The CDR3 contains 16 residues, cysteine and phenylalanine counted. CDR3 DNA is the only sequence kept; it has 48 bases, read in frame from the first base. From V the trimming removes 0 bases and from J it removes 3 bases, while the gene matches leave 8 bases of the junction unaccounted for. Taken from the germline V gene, the CDR1 and CDR2 loops are SGDLS and YYNGEE. The cohort comprised around 700 healthy bone marrow donors. At the time of sampling, all cohort members were nominally healthy, though unrecorded immune exposures were likely present. The donor tested CMV seropositive, placing the donor among the 289 seropositive members of the cohort. A peripheral blood sample was collected from each donor, and TCR beta sequencing was performed on peripheral blood mononuclear cells. Genomic DNA extraction from the blood cell samples was performed with the Qiagen DNeasy Blood Extraction Kit. Study-wide conclusions, independent of this receptor: For the cohort, immune exposure information was limited to CMV serostatus. A further reported finding was that TCR beta sequences accurately predicted the HLA-A and HLA-B alleles for most subjects in the first cohort. Over 15 rarely observed V segments, including chromosome 9 orphons, were excluded from the earlier analysis of approximately 500 of the donors because counts were too low. An association between a missense DCLRE1C variant and V-gene and J-gene trimming of TCR beta chains was found in a later genetic analysis and replicated in an independent cohort. A later analysis found that HLA-associated TCR beta chains were more clonally expanded and had lower generation probabilities than equally common non-associated chains. A later analysis found that TCR association rates varied across HLA loci, with DRB1 alleles showing the most associated TCRs and HLA-C alleles the fewest. A cluster of highly shared sequence variants was judged likely to be a technical artifact of the sequencing pipeline. Roughly uniform sequencing depth across donors was assumed in presence/absence analyses, although this assumption may not hold. Correlated functional status among segregating V segments might reflect linkage disequilibrium, but an unknown experimental factor could not be ruled out. The study listed 150 to 200 TCR beta chains as associated with cytomegalovirus. An earlier analysis of roughly 570 of the donors showed that most TCR beta V segments appeared in productive rearrangements either about 87% or about 30% of the time, which broadly matched IMGT annotations. This cohort had only TCR beta chains sequenced, and the lack of alpha or paired-chain data limited which features could be detected. It was suggested by the authors that the approach could potentially be generalized to other disease states and immunological phenotypes. The classifier was reported to diagnose cytomegalovirus status with high specificity and sensitivity in both the original and validation cohorts. Most TCR sequences were observed very rarely across donors, whereas some public TCRs were present in many individuals. Some IMGT-functional V segments, including TRBV6-2 and TRBV6-3, could not be told apart with the 87-base-pair reads, so those segments were excluded. According to a later genetic analysis, donors in an Asian-associated ancestry cluster had fewer N-insertions in productive TCRs than the approximately 630-donor mean. In a later analysis, most CMV-associated TCR beta chains were found to appear HLA-restricted, with HLA associations seemingly driven largely by CMV exposure. In a later analysis, several top co-occurrence clusters were reported to appear linked to parvovirus B19, influenza, CMV and Epstein-Barr virus. Three of the identified cytomegalovirus-associated TCR beta chains were confirmed in vitro to be specific for cytomegalovirus antigens. Because HLA typing was unavailable for some donors at each locus, only the typed subset was used in association tests. In a later analysis, 15,000 to 20,000 TCR beta sequences were associated with specific HLA alleles at a false discovery rate of 0.05. When HLA alleles, especially DR and DQ, strongly co-occurred, attributing TCR associations to individual alleles was difficult.

Points on this clone: Its antigen is currently not known. There are no base qualities to consult, and no much larger clone falls within one base.

The chain is made from TRBV9 and TRBJ2-7; 8 bases in the middle match TRBD1. The sequence derives from a man aged 18-30 years in good health and CMV-seropositive. The sample was PBMCs. The CDR3 sequence is CASSVGTGTGFYEQYF. Read as DNA, the sequence is TGTGCCAGCAGCGTAGGAACTGGGACAGGCTTCTACGAGCAGTACTTC.